The sequence of this TCR beta chain was determined in a study of T cell responses to AZD1222 COVID-19 vaccine. About the research overall: Researchers grouped second doses given at about 4 or about 12 weeks into one pool.

Germline values: CDR1 MNHEY, CDR2 SMNVEV (reference sequence). This CDR3 has 15 amino acids. Losses at the gene ends were 4 bases for V and 5 bases for J; bases not matched to a gene: 4. The study, taken as a whole, reports: Spike-specific TCR breadth and depth rose after two AZD1222 doses. Baseline seropositivity characterized only a handful of AZD1222 recipients. The donor cohort was predominantly white British with a female majority, and clonal diversity may have been underestimated.

This clone was recorded a few times. As yet, its antigen is unknown. The data were produced by immunoSEQ multiplex PCR, yet TCRdb's version contains in-frame clones alone and is incomplete. The sample records about 110,000 clones, nearly 90% being singletons. The V gene is TRBV27, the J gene TRBJ1-6, with 8 bases aligning to TRBD1. The origin of this receptor is an adult in good health. This specimen was peripheral blood, taken on day 0 of AZD1222 vaccination. The CDR3, as DNA: TGTGCCAGCAGTTCTCCGACAGGGGATAATTCACCCCTCCACTTT. Its protein is CASSSPTGDNSPLHF.